A selection of T cell receptor beta chains follows, all from one sample in a study of T-cell reconstitution after alpha-beta-depleted transplantation in children. TCRdb called the PCR reads again in MiXCR, with one record for every CDR3 protein. The sample shows more than 250,000 distinct CDR3 sequences, approximately 9.8% of them seen only once. The sequencing used PBMCs from the stem cell graft donor, collected from the stem cell graft. The receptors derive from a human donor who donated a stem cell graft to a child with SCID. CDR3s include the opening cysteine and the closing phenylalanine or tryptophan. D genes are given only for firm matches. For some rows the clone size is stated as once, few or many, or as a class when expanded; others skip it.

-,TRBV20-1,-,TRBJ1-5,CSARDRVQGDQPKHF,TGCAGTGCTAGAGATCGAGTACAGGGAGATCAGCCCAAGCATTTT
many,TRBV5-1,TRBD2,TRBJ2-1,CASMSSGGPSSYNEQFF,TGCGCCAGCATGTCTAGCGGGGGCCCGAGCTCCTACAATGAGCAGTTCTTC
-,TRBV6-5,-,TRBJ2-1,CASSFGHEQFF,TGTGCCAGCAGTTTCGGCCATGAGCAGTTCTTC
-,TRBV19,TRBD1,TRBJ1-2,CASSQFLRTGTNYGYTF,TGTGCCAGTAGCCAGTTTCTCCGGACAGGGACTAACTATGGCTACACCTTC
few,TRBV3-1,-,TRBJ2-2,CASSQEFRGNPTGELFF,TGTGCCAGCAGCCAAGAATTCCGGGGTAATCCCACCGGGGAGCTGTTTTTT
few,TRBV5-1,TRBD1,TRBJ2-3,CASTPPSGTAPKF,TGCGCCAGCACCCCTCCTTCGGGGACAGCTCCAAAATTT
few,TRBV20-1,TRBD1,TRBJ1-6,CSARTGGGFNSPLHF,TGCAGTGCTAGAACAGGGGGAGGGTTCAATTCACCCCTCCACTTT
few,TRBV20-1,TRBD2,TRBJ2-7,CSAQRGQPYEQYF,TGCAGTGCCCAGCGGGGCCAGCCGTACGAGCAGTACTTC
few,TRBV7-9,TRBD1,TRBJ2-5,CASSGQVETQYF,TGTGCCAGCAGTGGACAGGTAGAGACCCAGTACTTC
many,TRBV2,-,TRBJ2-5,CASSVSGETQYF,TGCGCCAGCAGCGTATCGGGGGAGACCCAGTACTTC
-,TRBV2,-,TRBJ2-7,CASSEEGTNYSYEQYF,TGTGCCAGCAGTGAAGAGGGAACTAACTACTCCTACGAGCAGTACTTC
-,TRBV29-1,TRBD1,TRBJ2-7,CSVVLVRGSEQYF,TGCAGCGTTGTTCTAGTCAGGGGGAGCGAGCAGTACTTC
few,TRBV7-9,TRBD1,TRBJ2-5,CASSPGQGSFKETQYF,TGTGCCAGCAGCCCGGGACAGGGGAGTTTCAAAGAGACCCAGTACTTC
-,TRBV29-1,-,TRBJ1-2,CSVDSAASGYGYTF,TGCAGCGTTGATTCGGCAGCAAGCGGCTATGGCTACACCTTC
few,TRBV3-1,TRBD2,TRBJ2-1,CASSIGLAGTSSYNEQFF,TGTGCCAGCAGTATAGGACTAGCGGGGACCAGCTCCTACAATGAGCAGTTCTTC
few,TRBV11-1,TRBD2,TRBJ2-2,CASSLTPGLAGGINTGELFF,TGTGCCAGCAGCCTAACTCCGGGCCTAGCGGGGGGAATCAACACCGGGGAGCTGTTTTTT
-,TRBV10-3,TRBD1,TRBJ1-6,CAIRLDRGYSPLHF,TGTGCCATACGGCTGGACAGGGGATATTCACCCCTCCACTTT
-,TRBV4-1,-,TRBJ2-7,CASSQASGAHYEQYF,TGCGCCAGCAGCCAAGCGTCAGGGGCCCACTACGAGCAGTACTTC
few,TRBV29-1,-,TRBJ2-3,CSVTGDLTDTQYF,TGCAGCGTCACTGGCGATTTGACAGATACGCAGTATTTT
-,TRBV28,TRBD2,TRBJ2-6,CASSPRGAGANVLTF,TGTGCCAGCAGCCCCCGGGGGGCTGGGGCCAACGTCCTGACTTTC
few,TRBV5-6,-,TRBJ2-3,CASRLSTIDTQYF,TGTGCCAGCCGCCTTAGTACGATTGATACGCAGTATTTT
few,TRBV7-8,TRBD1,TRBJ1-5,CASSLTGRGGSQPQHF,TGTGCCAGCTCTTTGACCGGCAGGGGGGGGAGTCAGCCCCAGCATTTT
many,TRBV29-1,TRBD1,TRBJ2-5,CSVGPGTGDQETQYF,TGCAGCGTTGGACCAGGGACAGGAGACCAAGAGACCCAGTACTTC
few,TRBV4-2,-,TRBJ1-1,CASSQEGLQNTEAFF,TGTGCCAGCAGCCAAGAGGGTCTACAGAACACTGAAGCTTTCTTT
-,TRBV12-3/TRBV12-4,-,TRBJ2-1,CASSLAPRRVDEQFF,TGTGCCAGCAGTTTAGCCCCCAGGAGGGTTGATGAGCAGTTCTTC
few,TRBV20-1,TRBD1,TRBJ1-2,CSASRQGVIYGYTF,TGCAGTGCTAGTCGACAGGGGGTTATCTATGGCTACACCTTC
-,TRBV5-1,-,TRBJ2-1,CASSLDGWADLFF,TGCGCCAGCAGCTTGGATGGGTGGGCAGATCTGTTCTTC
few,TRBV29-1,TRBD1,TRBJ2-7,CSVAGTGIPEQYF,TGCAGCGTCGCCGGGACAGGGATCCCAGAGCAGTACTTC
many,TRBV24-1,-,TRBJ2-3,CATSALQATDTQYF,TGTGCCACCAGTGCCCTGCAAGCCACAGATACGCAGTATTTT
many,TRBV12-3/TRBV12-4,TRBD2,TRBJ2-1,CASSLAAGGPYNEQFF,TGTGCCAGCAGTTTAGCGGCGGGGGGGCCGTACAATGAGCAGTTCTTC
many,TRBV12-3/TRBV12-4,-,TRBJ2-3,CASSADQGKDTQYF,TGTGCCAGCAGTGCCGACCAGGGTAAAGATACGCAGTATTTT
-,TRBV5-1,-,TRBJ2-7,CASSLEQGEQYF,TGCGCCAGCAGCTTGGAACAGGGCGAGCAGTACTTC
few,TRBV5-1,-,TRBJ2-1,CASKPLGGLISYNEQFF,TGCGCCAGTAAACCCCTCGGGGGCCTAATCTCCTACAATGAGCAGTTCTTC
few,TRBV29-1,TRBD1,TRBJ2-5,CSVTGQGTVETQYF,TGCAGCGTTACCGGACAGGGGACTGTGGAGACCCAGTACTTC
-,TRBV18,TRBD1,TRBJ2-1,CASSPKDRGSYNEQFF,TGTGCCAGCTCACCTAAGGACAGGGGGTCCTACAATGAGCAGTTCTTC
-,TRBV12-3/TRBV12-4,-,TRBJ1-1,CASHLNTEAFF,TGTGCCAGTCATCTGAACACTGAAGCTTTCTTT
-,TRBV12-3/TRBV12-4,TRBD2,TRBJ2-3,CASSRRVAGGSKDTQYF,TGTGCCAGCAGCCGCCGGGTAGCGGGGGGTTCCAAAGATACGCAGTATTTT
many,TRBV6-2/TRBV6-3,TRBD2,TRBJ2-2,CASSTLAGGRFAGELFF,TGTGCCAGCAGTACACTAGCGGGGGGGCGTTTCGCCGGGGAGCTGTTTTTT
few,TRBV20-1,-,TRBJ2-7,CSAREQHLLPYEQYF,TGCAGTGCTAGAGAGCAACATCTCCTCCCGTACGAGCAGTACTTC
few,TRBV4-1,-,TRBJ1-4,CASSQVGVKLFF,TGCGCCAGCAGCCAAGTTGGGGTAAAACTGTTTTTT
few,TRBV5-6,TRBD1,TRBJ1-2,CASSIDRGYGYTF,TGTGCCAGCAGCATCGACAGGGGATATGGCTACACCTTC
many,TRBV12-5,TRBD2,TRBJ2-3,CASTTGLLSTDTQYF,TGTGCTAGCACCACGGGACTACTAAGCACAGATACGCAGTATTTT
-,TRBV7-2,-,TRBJ2-7,CASSSDLGQNYDQYF,TGTGCCAGCAGCTCGGACTTGGGGCAGAACTACGATCAGTACTTC
few,TRBV15,-,TRBJ2-3,CATSSGSTDTQYF,TGTGCCACCAGCAGCGGAAGCACAGATACGCAGTATTTT
-,TRBV20-1,TRBD2,TRBJ2-1,CSAPLYERGGREQFF,TGCAGTGCCCCGTTGTATGAGCGGGGGGGACGTGAGCAGTTCTTC
many,TRBV4-2,-,TRBJ1-1,CASSQGGGSRNTEAFF,TGTGCCAGCAGCCAGGGAGGGGGGTCCCGCAACACTGAAGCTTTCTTT
many,TRBV5-1,-,TRBJ2-3,CASKGRGTDTQYF,TGCGCCAGCAAAGGCCGGGGCACAGATACGCAGTATTTT
-,TRBV12-3/TRBV12-4,TRBD2,TRBJ2-3,CASSFLRGGSDTQYF,TGTGCCAGCAGTTTTTTGCGGGGGGGCTCAGATACGCAGTATTTT
few,TRBV15,-,TRBJ2-2,CATSRPGTLNTGELFF,TGTGCCACCAGCAGACCCGGGACATTGAACACCGGGGAGCTGTTTTTT
few,TRBV20-1,-,TRBJ1-5,CSARDLDTKGHF,TGCAGTGCTAGAGATCTGGACACCAAGGGGCATTTT
-,TRBV18,-,TRBJ1-6,CASSSPPPSPLHF,TGTGCCAGCTCATCACCTCCTCCGTCACCCCTCCACTTT
-,TRBV12-3/TRBV12-4,-,TRBJ1-2,CASSLGQNGYTF,TGTGCCAGCAGTTTAGGACAGAATGGCTACACCTTC